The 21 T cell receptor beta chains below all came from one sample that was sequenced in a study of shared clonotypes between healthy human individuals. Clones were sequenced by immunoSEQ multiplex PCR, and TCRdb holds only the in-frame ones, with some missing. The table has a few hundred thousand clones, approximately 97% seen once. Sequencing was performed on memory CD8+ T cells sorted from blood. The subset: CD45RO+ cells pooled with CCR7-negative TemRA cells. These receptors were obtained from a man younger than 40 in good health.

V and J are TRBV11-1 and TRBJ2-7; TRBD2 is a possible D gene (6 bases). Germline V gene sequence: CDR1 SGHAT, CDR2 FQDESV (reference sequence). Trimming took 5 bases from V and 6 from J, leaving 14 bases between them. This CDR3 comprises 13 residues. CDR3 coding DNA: TGTGCCAGCAGCCTCGGGGGTCAGGGCGAGCAGTACTTC. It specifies CASSLGGQGEQYF.

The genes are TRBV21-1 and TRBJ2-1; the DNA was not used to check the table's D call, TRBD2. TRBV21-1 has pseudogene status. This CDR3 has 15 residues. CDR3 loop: CARLLAGPSYNEQFF. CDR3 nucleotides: TGTGCCAGACTTCTAGCGGGCCCGTCCTACAATGAGCAGTTCTTC.

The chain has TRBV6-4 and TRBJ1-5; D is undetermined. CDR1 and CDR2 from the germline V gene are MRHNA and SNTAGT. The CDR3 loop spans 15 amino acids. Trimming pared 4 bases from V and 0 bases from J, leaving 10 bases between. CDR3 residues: CASSGSSGSNQPQHF. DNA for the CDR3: TGTGCCAGCAGTGGATCGTCAGGTAGCAATCAGCCCCAGCATTTT.

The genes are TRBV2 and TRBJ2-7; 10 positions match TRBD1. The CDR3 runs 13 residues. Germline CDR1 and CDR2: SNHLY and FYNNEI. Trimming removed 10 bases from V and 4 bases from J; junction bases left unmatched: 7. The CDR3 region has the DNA TGTGCCACCGCGACAGGGGGCGGGTACGAGCAGTACTTC. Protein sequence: CATATGGGYEQYF.

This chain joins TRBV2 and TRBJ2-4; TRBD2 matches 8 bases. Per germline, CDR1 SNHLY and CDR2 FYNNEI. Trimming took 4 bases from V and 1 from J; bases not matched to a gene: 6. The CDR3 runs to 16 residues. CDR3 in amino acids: CASSARREGAKNIQYF. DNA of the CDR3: TGTGCCAGCAGTGCTCGACGGGAGGGTGCCAAAAACATTCAGTACTTC. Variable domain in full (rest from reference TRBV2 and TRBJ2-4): EPEVTQTPSHQVTQMGQEVILRCVPISNHLYFYWYRQILGQKVEFLVSFYNNEISEKSEIFDDQFSVERPDGSNFTLKIRSTKLEDSAMYFCASSARREGAKNIQYFGAGTRLSVL.

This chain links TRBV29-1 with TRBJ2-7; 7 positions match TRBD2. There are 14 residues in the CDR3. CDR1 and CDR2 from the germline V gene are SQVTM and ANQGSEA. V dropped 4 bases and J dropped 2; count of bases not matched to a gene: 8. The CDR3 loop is CSVAWSGTTYEQYF. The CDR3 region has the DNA TGCAGCGTTGCTTGGTCAGGGACTACCTACGAGCAGTACTTC.

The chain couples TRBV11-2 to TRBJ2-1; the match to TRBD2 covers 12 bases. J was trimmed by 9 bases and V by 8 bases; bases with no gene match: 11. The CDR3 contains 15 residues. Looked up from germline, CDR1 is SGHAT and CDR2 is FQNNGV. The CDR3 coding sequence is TGTGCCAGCCTAGTTGGACTAGCGGGAAGTAGTGAGCAGTTCTTC. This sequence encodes CASLVGLAGSSEQFF.

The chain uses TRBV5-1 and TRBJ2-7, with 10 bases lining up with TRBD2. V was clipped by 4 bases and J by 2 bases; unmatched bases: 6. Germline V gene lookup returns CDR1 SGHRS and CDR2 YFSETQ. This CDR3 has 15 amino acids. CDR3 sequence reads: CASSKVAGGTYEQYF. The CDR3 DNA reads TGCGCCAGCAGCAAAGTAGCGGGAGGTACCTACGAGCAGTACTTC.

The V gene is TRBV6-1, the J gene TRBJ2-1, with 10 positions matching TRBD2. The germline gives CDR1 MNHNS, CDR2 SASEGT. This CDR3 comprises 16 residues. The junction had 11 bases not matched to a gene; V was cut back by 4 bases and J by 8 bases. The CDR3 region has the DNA TGTGCCAGCAGTGTGTGGCTAGCGGGAGCCCGAGATGAGCAGTTCTTC. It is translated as CASSVWLAGARDEQFF.

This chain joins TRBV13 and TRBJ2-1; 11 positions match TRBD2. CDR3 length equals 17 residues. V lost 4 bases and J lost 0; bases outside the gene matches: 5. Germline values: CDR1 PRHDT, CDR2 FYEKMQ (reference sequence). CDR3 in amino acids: CASSSGLAEPSYNEQFF. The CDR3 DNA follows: TGTGCCAGCAGCTCGGGACTAGCGGAGCCCTCCTACAATGAGCAGTTCTTC.

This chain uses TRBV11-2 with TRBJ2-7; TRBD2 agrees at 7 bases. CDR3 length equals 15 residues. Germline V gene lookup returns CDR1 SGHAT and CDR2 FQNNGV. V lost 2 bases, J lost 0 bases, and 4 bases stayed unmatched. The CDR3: CASSLSGGSSYEQYF. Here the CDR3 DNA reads TGTGCCAGCAGCTTATCGGGCGGGAGCTCCTACGAGCAGTACTTC.

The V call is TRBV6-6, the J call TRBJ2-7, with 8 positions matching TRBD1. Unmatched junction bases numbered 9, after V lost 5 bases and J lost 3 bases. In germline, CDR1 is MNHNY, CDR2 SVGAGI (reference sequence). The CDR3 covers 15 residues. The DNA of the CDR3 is TGTGCCAGCAGTCCCATACAGGGGGGATACTACGAGCAGTACTTC. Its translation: CASSPIQGGYYEQYF.

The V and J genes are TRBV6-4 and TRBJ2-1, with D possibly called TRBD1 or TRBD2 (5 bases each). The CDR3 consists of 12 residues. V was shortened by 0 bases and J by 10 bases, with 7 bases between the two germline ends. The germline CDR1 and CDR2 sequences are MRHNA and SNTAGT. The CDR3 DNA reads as TGTGCCAGCAGTGACTCCGGGGCGGAGCAGTTCTTC. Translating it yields CASSDSGAEQFF.

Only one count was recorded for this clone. CDR3 coding DNA: TGTGCCAGCAGCTACTACCCCGGGACGCAGTTCTTC. It is translated as CASSYYPGTQFF. The chain links TRBV7-2 to TRBJ2-1; D tentatively reads TRBD1 or TRBD2 (5 bases each). Per germline, CDR1 SGHTA and CDR2 FQGNSA. The CDR3 totals 12 residues. V was trimmed by 4 bases and J by 12 bases, leaving 13 bases between them.

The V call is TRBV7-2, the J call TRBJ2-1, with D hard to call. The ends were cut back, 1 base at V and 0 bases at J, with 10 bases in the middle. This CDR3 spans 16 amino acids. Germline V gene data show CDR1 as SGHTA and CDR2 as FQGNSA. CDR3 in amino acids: CASSLDRPSSYNEQFF. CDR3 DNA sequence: TGTGCCAGCAGCTTAGACCGCCCAAGCTCCTACAATGAGCAGTTCTTC.

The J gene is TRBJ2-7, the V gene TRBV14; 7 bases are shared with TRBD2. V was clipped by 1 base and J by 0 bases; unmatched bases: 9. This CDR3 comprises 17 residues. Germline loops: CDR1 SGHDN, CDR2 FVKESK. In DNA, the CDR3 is TGTGCCAGCAGCCAAGGCCTAGTTACGGGGGGCTCCTACGAGCAGTACTTC. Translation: CASSQGLVTGGSYEQYF.

The CDR3 DNA sequence: TGTGCCAGCAGCCCTCGGACTAGCGGGAGGGGAGCCTACGAGCAGTACTTC. Protein sequence: CASSPRTSGRGAYEQYF. The chain recombines TRBV7-2 with TRBJ2-7; 15 bases line up with TRBD2. From germline, CDR1 is SGHTA and CDR2 FQGNSA. The V gene end was trimmed by 5 bases and the J gene end by 2 bases; junction bases not matched to a gene: 7. The CDR3 has 17 amino acids.

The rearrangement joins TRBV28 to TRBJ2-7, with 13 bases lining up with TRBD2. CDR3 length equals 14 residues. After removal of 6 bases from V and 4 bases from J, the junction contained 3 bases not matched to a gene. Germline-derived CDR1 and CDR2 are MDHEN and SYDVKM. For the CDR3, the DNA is TGTGCCAGCAGCTGGACTAGCGGGGGATACGAGCAGTACTTC. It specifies CASSWTSGGYEQYF.

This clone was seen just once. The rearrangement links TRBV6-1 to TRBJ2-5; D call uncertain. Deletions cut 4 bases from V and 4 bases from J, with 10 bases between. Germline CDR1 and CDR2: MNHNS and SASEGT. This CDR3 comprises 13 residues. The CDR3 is CASSVLDRETQYF. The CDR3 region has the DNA TGTGCCAGCAGTGTATTAGATCGAGAGACCCAGTACTTC.

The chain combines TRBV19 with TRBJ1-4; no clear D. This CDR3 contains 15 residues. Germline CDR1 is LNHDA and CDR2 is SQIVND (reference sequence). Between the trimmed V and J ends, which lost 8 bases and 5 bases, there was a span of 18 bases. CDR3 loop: CASVVLARTNEKLFF. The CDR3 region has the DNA TGTGCCAGTGTCGTCTTGGCCAGGACCAATGAAAAACTGTTTTTT.

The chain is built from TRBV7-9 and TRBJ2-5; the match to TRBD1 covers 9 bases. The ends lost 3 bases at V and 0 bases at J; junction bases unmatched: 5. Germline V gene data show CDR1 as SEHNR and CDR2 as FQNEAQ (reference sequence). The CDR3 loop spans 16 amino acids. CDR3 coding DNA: TGTGCCAGCAGCTTCATGACAGGGGGATACCAAGAGACCCAGTACTTC. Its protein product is CASSFMTGGYQETQYF.